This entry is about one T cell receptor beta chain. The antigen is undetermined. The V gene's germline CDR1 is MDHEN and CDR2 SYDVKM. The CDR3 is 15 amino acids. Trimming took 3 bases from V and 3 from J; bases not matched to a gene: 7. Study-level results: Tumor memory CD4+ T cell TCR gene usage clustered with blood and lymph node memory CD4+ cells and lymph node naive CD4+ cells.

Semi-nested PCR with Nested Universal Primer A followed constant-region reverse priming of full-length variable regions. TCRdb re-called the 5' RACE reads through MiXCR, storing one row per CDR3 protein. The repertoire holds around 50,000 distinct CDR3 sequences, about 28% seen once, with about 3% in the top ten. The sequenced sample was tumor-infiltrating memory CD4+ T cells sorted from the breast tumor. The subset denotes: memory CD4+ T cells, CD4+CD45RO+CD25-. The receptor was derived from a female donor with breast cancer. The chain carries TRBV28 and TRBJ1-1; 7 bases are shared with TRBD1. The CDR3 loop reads CASSFPGQADTEAFF. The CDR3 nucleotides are TGTGCCAGCAGTTTCCCCGGACAGGCAGACACTGAAGCTTTCTTT.